This T cell receptor beta chain was identified in a study of control samples from healthy donors and cancer patients. With 3 bases removed from V and 9 bases from J, the gap between germline ends came to 15 bases. The CDR3 sequence is 15 residues long. CDR1 and CDR2 from the germline V gene are KGHSH and LQKENI. Some clones are missing from TCRdb's copy, which holds only in-frame ones; the method was immunoSEQ multiplex PCR. This sample yields some 74,000 clones, of which approximately 94% are seen a single time; over 2.5% belongs to the top ten. Sequencing was done on a sample of blood. This receptor was obtained from a woman aged 25-40 years in good health. The chain has TRBV18 and TRBJ1-6; D uncertain. CDR3 nucleotides: TGTGCCAGCTCACCCGACACTGCTGGTGTTTCACCCCTCCACTTT. Translating it yields CASSPDTAGVSPLHF.